The rows below give T cell receptor beta chains drawn from one sample of a study of T cells in Graves' hyperthyroidism and ophthalmopathy. TCRdb reanalysed the multiplex PCR reads using MiXCR and keeps one entry per CDR3 protein. Of some 440,000 distinct CDR3 sequences in the sample, around 16% are singletons; the top ten hold around 7%. The sequenced sample consisted of blood. All receptors derive from a woman between 18 and 29 years old with Graves' hyperthyroidism. CDR3s include the opening cysteine and the closing phenylalanine or tryptophan. Fields, in order: V gene, J gene, D gene, clone size, CDR3 DNA, CDR3 protein. A D gene is named only where the DNA matches it firmly. The size field is filled for only some rows; it gives once, few, many or a size class.

V: TRBV7-2; J: TRBJ2-3; D: -; size: many; DNA: TGTGCCAGCAGCTTAGTGCGAGCGCCTAGCACAGATACGCAGTATTTT; CDR3: CASSLVRAPSTDTQYF
V: TRBV20-1; J: TRBJ2-3; D: -; size: many; DNA: TGCAGTGCATCGGGACCCCAATTCACAGATACGCAGTATTTT; CDR3: CSASGPQFTDTQYF
V: TRBV7-8; J: TRBJ2-7; D: -; size: -; DNA: TGTGCCAGCAGCTCCGGACAGAACGAGCAGTACTTC; CDR3: CASSSGQNEQYF
V: TRBV2; J: TRBJ2-1; D: -; size: few; DNA: TGTGCCAGCATGAGGAAGAATGAGCAGTTCTTC; CDR3: CASMRKNEQFF
V: TRBV10-3; J: TRBJ2-5; D: TRBD1; size: many; DNA: TGTGCCATCTCTAAGACAGGGAGTGAAGAGACCCAGTACTTC; CDR3: CAISKTGSEETQYF
V: TRBV24-1; J: TRBJ2-7; D: -; size: many; DNA: TGTGCCACCCGAGGGAGTGGATCCTACGAGCAGTACTTC; CDR3: CATRGSGSYEQYF
V: TRBV20-1; J: TRBJ1-5; D: -; size: few; DNA: TGCAGTGCTAGTCCCGGGAAGATCGGGGCCCAGCATTTT; CDR3: CSASPGKIGAQHF
V: TRBV20-1; J: TRBJ2-3; D: -; size: many; DNA: TGCAGTGCCCACCTTTTACGGGGTAGCACAGATACGCAGTATTTT; CDR3: CSAHLLRGSTDTQYF
V: TRBV6-1; J: TRBJ2-7; D: -; size: few; DNA: TGTGCCAGCACCCGCAGCCCCGGGGGTGGCGAGCAGTACTTC; CDR3: CASTRSPGGGEQYF
V: TRBV18; J: TRBJ2-3; D: TRBD2; size: many; DNA: TGTGCCAGCTCCCCCGGGACTAGAGATACGCAGTATTTT; CDR3: CASSPGTRDTQYF
V: TRBV12-3/TRBV12-4; J: TRBJ2-7; D: TRBD2; size: many; DNA: TGTGCCAGCAGTTTTGGGGTGGGGGGGGAGCAGTACTTC; CDR3: CASSFGVGGEQYF
V: TRBV7-9; J: TRBJ1-2; D: -; size: many; DNA: TGTGCCAGCAGCTTAGTTTTAGCCCCCGGCGGCGAGGGCCACACCTTC; CDR3: CASSLVLAPGGEGHTF
V: TRBV30; J: TRBJ1-4; D: TRBD1; size: many; DNA: TGTGCCTGGGCTAAGGGGACAGGGGGAAGAGAAAAACTGTTTTTT; CDR3: CAWAKGTGGREKLFF
V: TRBV18; J: TRBJ1-2; D: TRBD1; size: -; DNA: TGTGCCAGCTCACCATCGAACAGGGGAGATGGCTACACCTTC; CDR3: CASSPSNRGDGYTF
V: TRBV3-1; J: TRBJ1-1; D: -; size: few; DNA: TGTGCCAGCAGCCAAGATGGAGGGGCGAGCACTGAAGCTTTCTTT; CDR3: CASSQDGGASTEAFF
V: TRBV29-1; J: TRBJ2-1; D: -; size: many; DNA: TGCAGCGCCCGGAAGGAGTCATCTGAGCAGTTCTTC; CDR3: CSARKESSEQFF
V: TRBV2; J: TRBJ2-1; D: TRBD2; size: many; DNA: TGTGCCAGCAGTGAGTCGACTAGCGGGGTCAATGAGCAGTTCTTC; CDR3: CASSESTSGVNEQFF
V: TRBV5-6; J: TRBJ1-5; D: TRBD1; size: -; DNA: TGTGCCAGCAGCGCCGGGACAGGGGGTAGTCAGCCCCAGCATTTT; CDR3: CASSAGTGGSQPQHF
V: TRBV6-6; J: TRBJ2-5; D: -; size: many; DNA: TGTGCCAGCAGTTACTCGACCCTCAGAGGGGAGACCCAGTACTTC; CDR3: CASSYSTLRGETQYF
V: TRBV5-1; J: TRBJ2-5; D: TRBD1; size: many; DNA: TGCGCCAGCAGCTCAGGGACAGGGAAAGAGACCCAGTACTTC; CDR3: CASSSGTGKETQYF
V: TRBV7-8; J: TRBJ2-7; D: TRBD1; size: many; DNA: TGTGCCAGCGGACCCGGGACAGGGGATCACGAGCAGTACTTC; CDR3: CASGPGTGDHEQYF
V: TRBV6-2/TRBV6-3; J: TRBJ2-7; D: -; size: many; DNA: TGTGCCTCCGAACGGGGTAGCTCCTACGAGCAGTACTTC; CDR3: CASERGSSYEQYF
V: TRBV5-1; J: TRBJ2-2; D: TRBD2; size: once; DNA: TGCGCCAGCAGCTTGACTGGGACTAGCGGGATTAACACCGGGGAGCTGTTTTTT; CDR3: CASSLTGTSGINTGELFF
V: TRBV20-1; J: TRBJ1-1; D: -; size: -; DNA: TGCAGTGCCACATCCCGGATCGGACTCACTGAAGCTTTCTTT; CDR3: CSATSRIGLTEAFF
V: TRBV5-1; J: TRBJ1-2; D: -; size: -; DNA: TGCGCCAGCAGTCCGGACACCTATGGCTACACCTTC; CDR3: CASSPDTYGYTF
V: TRBV14; J: TRBJ1-4; D: -; size: -; DNA: TGTGCCAGCAGCCAAGATCCTTGGACAGCAAATAATGAAAAACTGTTTTTT; CDR3: CASSQDPWTANNEKLFF
V: TRBV5-1; J: TRBJ1-2; D: TRBD1; size: many; DNA: TGCGCCAGCAGCTCGGGACAGCAATTACGCTACACCTTC; CDR3: CASSSGQQLRYTF
V: TRBV6-2/TRBV6-3; J: TRBJ2-1; D: -; size: many; DNA: TGTGCCAGCAGTTACTTTCCGAATGAGCAGTTCTTC; CDR3: CASSYFPNEQFF
V: TRBV5-1; J: TRBJ2-5; D: -; size: few; DNA: TGCGCCAGCAGCTTGGATCCCCCAGGGACCCAAGAGACCCAGTACTTC; CDR3: CASSLDPPGTQETQYF
V: TRBV19; J: TRBJ1-1; D: -; size: many; DNA: TGTGCCAGTACGACCCAGGAGTATTCTCGCACTGAAGCTTTCTTT; CDR3: CASTTQEYSRTEAFF
V: TRBV20-1; J: TRBJ2-1; D: TRBD1; size: many; DNA: TGCAGTGCTAGGACAGGGTCTGGTAATGAGCAGTTCTTC; CDR3: CSARTGSGNEQFF
V: TRBV7-9; J: TRBJ2-3; D: -; size: many; DNA: TGTGCCAGCAGTCCGGGAGCAGATACGCAGTATTTT; CDR3: CASSPGADTQYF
V: TRBV6-1; J: TRBJ1-2; D: -; size: -; DNA: TGTGCCAGCAGTGAATCCCGATGGGGGCCCGGCCACACCTTC; CDR3: CASSESRWGPGHTF
V: TRBV28; J: TRBJ2-5; D: -; size: -; DNA: TGTGCCAGCAGTTGCGGGACGAGGAGACAAGAGACCCAGTACTTC; CDR3: CASSCGTRRQETQYF
V: TRBV18; J: TRBJ2-5; D: TRBD1; size: many; DNA: TGTGCCAGCTCACCACAGTACAGGGGTGAGACCCAGTACTTC; CDR3: CASSPQYRGETQYF
V: TRBV5-8; J: TRBJ2-7; D: TRBD1; size: many; DNA: TGTGCCAGCAGTACGGACAGGCAGGGCGAGCAGTACTTC; CDR3: CASSTDRQGEQYF
V: TRBV2; J: TRBJ2-1; D: -; size: many; DNA: TGTGCCAGCGGGGTGGGGGGGGCACGACTAGGAGCCTACAATGAGCAGTTCTTC; CDR3: CASGVGGARLGAYNEQFF